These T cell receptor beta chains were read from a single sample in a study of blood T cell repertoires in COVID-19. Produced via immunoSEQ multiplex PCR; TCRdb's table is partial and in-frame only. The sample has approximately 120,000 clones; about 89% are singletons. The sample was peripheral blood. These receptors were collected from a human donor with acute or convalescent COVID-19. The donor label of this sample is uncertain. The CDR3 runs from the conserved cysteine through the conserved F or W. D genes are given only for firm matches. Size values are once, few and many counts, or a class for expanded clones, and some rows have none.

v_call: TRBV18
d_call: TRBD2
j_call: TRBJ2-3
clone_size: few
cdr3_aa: CASSPQLASTDTQYF
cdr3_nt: TGTGCCAGCTCACCACAACTAGCGAGCACAGATACGCAGTATTTT

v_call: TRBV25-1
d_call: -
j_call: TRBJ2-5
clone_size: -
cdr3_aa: CASSESGKETQYF
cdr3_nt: TGTGCCAGCAGTGAGAGCGGCAAAGAGACCCAGTACTTC

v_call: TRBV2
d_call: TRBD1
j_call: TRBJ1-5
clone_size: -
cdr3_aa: CASSGSGGSNQPQHF
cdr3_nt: TGTGCCAGCAGTGGATCAGGGGGAAGCAATCAGCCCCAGCATTTT

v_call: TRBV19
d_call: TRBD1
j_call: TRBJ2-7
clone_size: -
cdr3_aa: CASSIQGVGEQYF
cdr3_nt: TGTGCCAGTAGTATTCAGGGGGTCGGCGAGCAGTACTTC

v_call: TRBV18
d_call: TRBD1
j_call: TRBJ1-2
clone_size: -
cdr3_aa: CASSPGTETLKGYTF
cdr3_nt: TGTGCCAGCTCACCCGGGACAGAAACACTAAAGGGCTACACCTTC

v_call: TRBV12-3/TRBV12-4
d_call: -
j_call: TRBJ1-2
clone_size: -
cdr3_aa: CASSPTGVYGYTF
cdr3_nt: TGTGCCAGCAGCCCTACAGGAGTCTATGGCTACACCTTC

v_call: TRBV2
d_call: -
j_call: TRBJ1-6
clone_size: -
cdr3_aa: CASRRGGIYNSPLHF
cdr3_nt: TGTGCCAGCCGGCGTGGAGGGATTTATAATTCACCCCTCCACTTT

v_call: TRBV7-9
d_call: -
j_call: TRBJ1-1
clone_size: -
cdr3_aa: CASSLGQGNTEAFF
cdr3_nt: TGTGCCAGCAGCTTAGGCCAGGGAAACACTGAAGCTTTCTTT

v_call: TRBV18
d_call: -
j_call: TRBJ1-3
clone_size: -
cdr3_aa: CASSPAGGLGNTIYF
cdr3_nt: TGTGCCAGCTCACCAGCCGGGGGGCTTGGAAACACCATATATTTT

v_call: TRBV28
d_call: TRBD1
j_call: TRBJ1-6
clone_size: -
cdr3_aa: CASMGTGPFSYNSPLHF
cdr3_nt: TGTGCCAGCATGGGGACAGGGCCATTCTCCTATAATTCACCCCTCCACTTT

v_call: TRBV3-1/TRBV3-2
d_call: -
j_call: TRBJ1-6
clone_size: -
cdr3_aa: CASSPSGHSNSPLHF
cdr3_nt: TGTGCCAGCAGCCCCTCGGGACATAGCAATTCACCCCTCCACTTT

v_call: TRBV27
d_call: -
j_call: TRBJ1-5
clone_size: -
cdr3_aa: CASSTSGGWQPQHF
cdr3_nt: TGTGCCAGCAGCACGTCGGGGGGTTGGCAGCCCCAGCATTTT

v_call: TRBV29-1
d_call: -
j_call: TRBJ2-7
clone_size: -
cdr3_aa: CSVERSAVGEQYF
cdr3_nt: TGCAGCGTTGAAAGAAGCGCGGTGGGCGAGCAGTACTTC

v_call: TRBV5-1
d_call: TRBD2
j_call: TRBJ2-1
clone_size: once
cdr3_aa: CASSLMTSGGNEQFF
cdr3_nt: TGCGCCAGCAGCTTAATGACTAGCGGGGGCAATGAGCAGTTCTTC

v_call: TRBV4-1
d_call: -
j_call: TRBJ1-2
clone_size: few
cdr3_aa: CASSQEWGDYGYTF
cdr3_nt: TGCGCCAGCAGCCAAGAGTGGGGCGACTATGGCTACACCTTC

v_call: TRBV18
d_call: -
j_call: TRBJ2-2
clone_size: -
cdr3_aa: CASSIQGRNTGELFF
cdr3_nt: TGTGCCAGCTCAATACAGGGTCGGAACACCGGGGAGCTGTTTTTT

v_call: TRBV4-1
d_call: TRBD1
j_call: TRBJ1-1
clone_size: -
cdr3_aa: CASSLPFGQVDTEAFF
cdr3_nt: TGCGCCAGCAGCCTCCCCTTTGGACAGGTAGACACTGAAGCTTTCTTT

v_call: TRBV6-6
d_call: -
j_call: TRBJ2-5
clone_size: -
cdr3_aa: CASSQAAQETQYF
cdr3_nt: TGTGCCAGCAGTCAGGCGGCACAAGAGACCCAGTACTTC

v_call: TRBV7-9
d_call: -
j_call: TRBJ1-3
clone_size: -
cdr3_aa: CASSSTSGGFGNTIYF
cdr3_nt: TGTGCCAGCAGCTCTACTTCCGGGGGGTTTGGAAACACCATATATTTT

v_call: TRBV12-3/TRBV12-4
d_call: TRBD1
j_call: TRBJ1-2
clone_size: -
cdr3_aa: CASSLNRGYGYTF
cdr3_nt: TGTGCCAGCAGTTTGAACAGGGGCTATGGCTACACCTTC

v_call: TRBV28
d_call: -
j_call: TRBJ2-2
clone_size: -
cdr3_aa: CASRESGGNGELFF
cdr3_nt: TGTGCCAGCAGGGAGAGCGGAGGGAACGGGGAGCTGTTTTTT

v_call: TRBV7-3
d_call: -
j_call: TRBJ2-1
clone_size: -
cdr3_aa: CASSLSGASEQFF
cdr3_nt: TGTGCCAGCAGCTTATCGGGAGCTAGTGAGCAGTTCTTC

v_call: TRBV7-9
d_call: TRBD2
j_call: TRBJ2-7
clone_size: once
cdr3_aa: CASSLAGLAASYEQYF
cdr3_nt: TGTGCCAGCAGCTTAGCGGGACTAGCGGCCTCCTACGAGCAGTACTTC

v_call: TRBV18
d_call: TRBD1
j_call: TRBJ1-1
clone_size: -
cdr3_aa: CASSAGQGKTEAFF
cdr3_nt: TGTGCCAGCTCAGCCGGACAGGGAAAGACTGAAGCTTTCTTT

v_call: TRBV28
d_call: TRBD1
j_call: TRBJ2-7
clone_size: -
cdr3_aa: CASSDQTGAYEQYF
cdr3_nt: TGTGCCAGCAGTGACCAGACAGGGGCCTACGAGCAGTACTTC

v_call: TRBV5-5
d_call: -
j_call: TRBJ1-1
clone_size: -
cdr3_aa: CASRAGSGGMNTEAFF
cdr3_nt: TGTGCCAGCAGGGCAGGGTCCGGGGGAATGAACACTGAAGCTTTCTTT

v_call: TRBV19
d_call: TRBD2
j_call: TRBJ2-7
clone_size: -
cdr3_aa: CASSIVRASGGYEQYF
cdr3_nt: TGTGCCAGTAGTATAGTCCGGGCTAGCGGAGGCTACGAGCAGTACTTC

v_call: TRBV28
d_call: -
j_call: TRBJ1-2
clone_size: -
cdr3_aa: CASSLGQIRYGYTF
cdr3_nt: TGTGCCAGCAGTTTAGGACAGATTCGATATGGCTACACCTTC

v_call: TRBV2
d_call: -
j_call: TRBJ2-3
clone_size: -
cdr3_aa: CASSPPLTRTDTQYF
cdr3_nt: TGTGCCAGCAGTCCCCCCCTGACAAGAACAGATACGCAGTATTTT

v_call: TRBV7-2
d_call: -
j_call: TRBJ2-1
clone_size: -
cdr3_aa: CASSSGSSFSDEQFF
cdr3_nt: TGTGCCAGCAGTTCGGGAAGTAGTTTTTCCGATGAGCAGTTCTTC

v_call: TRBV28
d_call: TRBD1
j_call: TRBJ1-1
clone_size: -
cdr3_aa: CASGQIGTGNTEAFF
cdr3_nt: TGTGCCAGCGGACAGATCGGGACAGGGAACACTGAAGCTTTCTTT

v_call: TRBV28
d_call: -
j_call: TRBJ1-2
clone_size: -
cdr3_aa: CASRPGFSYGYTF
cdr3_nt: TGTGCCAGCAGACCAGGGTTTAGCTATGGCTACACCTTC

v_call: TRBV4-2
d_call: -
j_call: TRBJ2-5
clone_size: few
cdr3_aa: CASSQDGRRDYQETQYF
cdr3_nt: TGTGCCAGCAGCCAAGATGGTCGACGAGACTACCAAGAGACCCAGTACTTC

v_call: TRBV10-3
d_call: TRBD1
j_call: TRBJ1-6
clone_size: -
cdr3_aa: CAISGTGVFSPLHF
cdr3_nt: TGTGCCATCTCAGGAACAGGGGTGTTTTCACCCCTCCACTTT

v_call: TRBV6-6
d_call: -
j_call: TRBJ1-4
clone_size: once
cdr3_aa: CASSSQGGANEKLFF
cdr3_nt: TGTGCCAGCAGTTCCCAAGGGGGAGCTAATGAAAAACTGTTTTTT

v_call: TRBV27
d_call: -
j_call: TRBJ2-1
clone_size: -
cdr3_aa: CASSATGYNEQFF
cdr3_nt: TGTGCCAGCAGTGCGACTGGTTACAATGAGCAGTTCTTC

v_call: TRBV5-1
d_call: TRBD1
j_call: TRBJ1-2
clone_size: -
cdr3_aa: CASKLTGVGNYGYTF
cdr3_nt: TGCGCCAGCAAACTCACAGGGGTAGGGAACTATGGCTACACCTTC

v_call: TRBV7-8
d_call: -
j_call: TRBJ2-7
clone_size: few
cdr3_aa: CASSLGLGSLGYEQYF
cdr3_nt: TGTGCCAGCAGCTTAGGGTTGGGGAGTCTGGGTTACGAGCAGTACTTC

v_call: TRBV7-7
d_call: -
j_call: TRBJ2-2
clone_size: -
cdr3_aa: CASSYQGTGELFF
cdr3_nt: TGTGCCAGCAGTTACCAGGGAACCGGGGAGCTGTTTTTT

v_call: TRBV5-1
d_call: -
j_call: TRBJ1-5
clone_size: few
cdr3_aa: CASSAGTQSNQPQHF
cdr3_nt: TGCGCCAGCAGCGCCGGGACACAGAGCAATCAGCCCCAGCATTTT

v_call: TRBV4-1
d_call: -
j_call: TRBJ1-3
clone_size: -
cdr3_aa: CASGIQSGGGGNTIYF
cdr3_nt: TGCGCCAGCGGAATACAAAGCGGGGGGGGTGGAAACACCATATATTTT